This T cell receptor (beta chain) was retrieved from a study of blood T cell repertoires in COVID-19. Study at large: Spain, Italy and the United States supplied samples that represented acute and convalescent COVID-19. Sources were T cells, B-cell-depleted T cells, or PBMCs; the material itself was cDNA or gDNA.

V lost 0 bases and J lost 4, with 10 bases in between. CDR1 is ENHRY, CDR2 SYGVKD, per germline. This CDR3 is 15 amino acids long. Using immunoSEQ multiplex PCR, the repertoire was profiled, and TCRdb retains in-frame clones only, with some absent. The table lists around 140,000 clones, 82% of them singletons. Sequenced input: peripheral blood. The chain links TRBV10-3 to TRBJ1-5; no definite D call. The TCR was taken from a human donor with acute or convalescent COVID-19. The donor label of this sample is uncertain. The CDR3: CAISESGQPNQPQHF. The DNA of the CDR3 is TGTGCCATCAGTGAGTCTGGGCAGCCTAATCAGCCCCAGCATTTT.